The 10 T cell receptor beta chains reported below all come from one sample, sequenced in a study of blood T cell repertoires in COVID-19. The repertoire was sequenced with immunoSEQ multiplex PCR; TCRdb's copy has only in-frame clones and lacks some. The sample contains under 300,000 clones, around 86% of which appear only once. Sequenced sample: PBMCs or T cells enriched from blood (not recorded which). The origin of the receptors is a man younger than 35 who had recovered from COVID-19.

The chain joins TRBV7-6 to TRBJ2-6; D is perhaps TRBD2 (7 bases). The germline CDR1 and CDR2 sequences are SGHVS and FNYEAQ. The CDR3 length is 17 residues. V was clipped by 1 base and J by 0 bases, with 10 bases between them. CDR3 region: CASSLDAGASGANVLTF. CDR3 in DNA: TGTGCCAGCAGCTTAGATGCGGGGGCCTCTGGGGCCAACGTCCTGACTTTC.

The chain uses TRBV19 and TRBJ2-1, with D tentatively TRBD2 (5 bases). The CDR3 is 15 amino acids. The V end was cut by 1 base, the J end by 8 bases, with 15 bases between. Germline-derived CDR1 and CDR2 are LNHDA and SQIVND (reference sequence). Here the CDR3 DNA reads TGTGCCAGTAGTATAGTCCCGACTAATTCTTATGAGCAGTTCTTC. Translated, it gives CASSIVPTNSYEQFF.

The rearrangement links TRBV6-5 to TRBJ1-3; D unclear. V shed 2 bases and J shed 9 bases, with 11 bases lying between them. In germline, CDR1 is MNHEY, CDR2 SVGAGI. There are 13 residues in the CDR3. DNA of the CDR3: TGTGCCAGCAGTTACGGGGAGCGAGGCACCATATATTTT. Its protein product is CASSYGERGTIYF.

The CDR3 sequence is CASSPNLGQGYGYTF. CDR3 nucleotide sequence: TGTGCCAGCTCACCCAACCTTGGACAGGGCTATGGCTACACCTTC. The chain employs TRBV18 and TRBJ1-2; TRBD1 matches 8 bases. J lost 4 bases, V lost 3 bases, and 7 bases had no gene match. The CDR3 contains 15 residues. CDR1 KGHSH and CDR2 LQKENI come from the germline V gene.

This sequence joins TRBV27 and TRBJ1-3; TRBD1 aligns across 9 bases. The V segment lost 8 bases and the J segment 3 bases; nucleotides outside the gene matches: 11. The CDR3 is made up of 16 amino acids. Germline V gene data show CDR1 as MNHEY and CDR2 as SMNVEV (reference sequence). This CDR3 reads CASGRGQGAGGNTIYF. The CDR3 DNA is TGTGCCAGCGGCCGGGGACAGGGAGCTGGTGGAAACACCATATATTTT.

The rearrangement uses TRBV7-9 and TRBJ1-4; the D is unclear. The V end was cut by 6 bases, the J end by 3 bases, with 11 bases between. This CDR3 comprises 14 residues. Germline values: CDR1 SEHNR, CDR2 FQNEAQ (reference sequence). CDR3 coding DNA: TGTGCCAGCAGGCCAGGCATCCCTAATGAAAAACTGTTTTTT. It specifies CASRPGIPNEKLFF.

The chain couples TRBV2 to TRBJ2-7; 7 nucleotides agree with TRBD2. With V trimmed by 6 bases and J by 9 bases, 11 bases remained unmatched. CDR3 length: 13 amino acids. Germline V gene data show CDR1 as SNHLY and CDR2 as FYNNEI. The CDR3 sequence: CASRAREDFMQYF. The CDR3 bases are TGTGCCAGCAGGGCACGGGAGGACTTTATGCAGTACTTC.

This chain joins TRBV2 and TRBJ1-1; possible D gene TRBD1, 6 bases. V was pared by 3 bases and J by 4 bases, with 15 bases between. Germline V gene lookup returns CDR1 SNHLY and CDR2 FYNNEI. The CDR3 consists of 15 residues. CDR3 sequence: CASSELGGAGTEAFF. CDR3 nucleotide sequence: TGTGCCAGCAGTGAGCTTGGGGGGGCAGGCACTGAAGCTTTCTTT.

The chain links TRBV12-3 or TRBV12-4 to TRBJ2-2; 8 bases align to TRBD1. J was trimmed by 6 bases and V by 10 bases; bases with no gene match: 7. This CDR3 is 13 amino acids long. CDR3 in amino acids: CATTEQGAGELFF. Written as DNA, the CDR3 is TGTGCCACCACAGAACAGGGGGCCGGGGAGCTGTTTTTT.

The genes are TRBV7-2 and TRBJ1-2; a weak D match, TRBD1 (6 bases). CDR1 SGHTA and CDR2 FQGNSA come from the germline V gene. This CDR3 has 16 residues. The ends were cut back, 2 bases at V and 5 bases at J, with 18 bases in the middle. The CDR3 DNA is TGTGCCAGCAGCTTAAGTGCAGGGGATGGTGGTTATGGCTACACCTTC. It is translated as CASSLSAGDGGYGYTF.